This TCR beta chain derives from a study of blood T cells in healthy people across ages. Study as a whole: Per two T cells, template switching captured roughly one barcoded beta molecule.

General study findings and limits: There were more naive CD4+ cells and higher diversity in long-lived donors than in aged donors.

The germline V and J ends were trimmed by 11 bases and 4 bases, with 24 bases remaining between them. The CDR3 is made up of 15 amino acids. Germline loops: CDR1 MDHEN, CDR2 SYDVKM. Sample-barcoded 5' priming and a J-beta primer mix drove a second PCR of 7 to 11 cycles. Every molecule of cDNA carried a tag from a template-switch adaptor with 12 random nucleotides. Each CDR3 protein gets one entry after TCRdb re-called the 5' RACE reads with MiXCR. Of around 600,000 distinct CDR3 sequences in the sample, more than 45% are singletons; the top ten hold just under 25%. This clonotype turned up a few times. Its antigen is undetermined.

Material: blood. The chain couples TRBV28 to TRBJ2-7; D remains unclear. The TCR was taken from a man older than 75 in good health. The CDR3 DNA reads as TGTGCCGTAGCCAGACTCTCCCTCCTTTTTTACGAGCAGTACTTC. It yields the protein CAVARLSLLFYEQYF. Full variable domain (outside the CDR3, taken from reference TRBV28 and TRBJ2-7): DVKVTQSSRYLVKRTGEKVFLECVQDMDHENMFWYRQDPGLGLRLIYFSYDVKMKEKGDIPEGYSVSREKKERFSLILESASTNQTSMYLCAVARLSLLFYEQYFGPGTRLTVT.